This is a list of T cell receptor beta chains from one sample in a study of radiotherapy plus CTLA-4 blockade in lung cancer. Using immunoSEQ multiplex PCR, the repertoire was profiled, and TCRdb retains in-frame clones only, with some absent. The sample has 95,000 to 150,000 clones; approximately 90% are singletons. The sequencing here drew on peripheral blood, taken from a patient treated with radiotherapy plus ipilimumab. The receptors stem from a human donor with non-small cell lung cancer that progressed on radiotherapy plus ipilimumab. The CDR3 runs from the conserved cysteine through the conserved F or W.

V	J	CDR3
TRBV7-9	TRBJ1-1	CASSPGFNTEAFF
TRBV18	TRBJ1-1	CVSSPLDRAEAFF
TRBV5-1	TRBJ1-2	CASSLGVNYGYTF
TRBV27	TRBJ2-7	CASSLRSSLPYEQYF
TRBV9	TRBJ1-6	CASSADTGSNSPLHF
TRBV6-1	TRBJ1-2	CASTFNQGSRGYTF
TRBV7-7	TRBJ2-2	CASSPSGTGELFF
TRBV6-5	TRBJ1-1	CASTKRGGPKTEAFF
TRBV4-1	TRBJ1-2	CASSQIENSYGYTF
TRBV30	TRBJ1-3	CAWSPGPFGNTIYF
TRBV7-3	TRBJ2-1	CASSSTSAVGSEQFF
TRBV21-1	TRBJ1-4	CASGLNEKLFF
TRBV13	TRBJ2-1	CASSPRLAGTNEQFF
TRBV5-1	TRBJ2-5	CASSRGIEETQYF
TRBV5-1	TRBJ1-5	CASSLTGNSNQPQHF
TRBV5-1	TRBJ1-2	CASSTDWQYGYTF
TRBV6-6	TRBJ2-5	CASSYGSGRETQYF
TRBV19	TRBJ1-1	CASSIVGGKNTEAFF
TRBV18	TRBJ1-3	CASSPDRGPGNTIYF
TRBV6-5	TRBJ1-1	CASSQPGPPGLAFF
TRBV27	TRBJ2-7	CASSLQAAGGNNEQYF
TRBV27	TRBJ2-3	CASTPGGITDTQYF
TRBV29-1	TRBJ1-1	CSSSQGTEAFF
TRBV6-5	TRBJ1-2	CASSSGLLYGYTF
TRBV5-1	TRBJ2-1	CASSLGGSSDEQFF